This TCR beta chain was captured by sequencing in a study of cytomegalovirus exposure and HLA in healthy donors. The V gene's germline CDR1 is SGHRS and CDR2 YFSETQ. The V gene end was trimmed by 4 bases and the J gene end by 1 base; junction bases not matched to a gene: 2. The CDR3 runs 13 residues. The PCR ran on 60 Vbeta and 13 Jbeta primers. Assay: immunoSEQ multiplex PCR; the TCRdb copy retains only in-frame clones and omits some. The sample lists 98,000 or so clones, over 60% occurring once. The specimen was PBMCs. The sequence derives from a man in his fifties or sixties in good health and CMV-seropositive. V is TRBV5-1 and J is TRBJ2-7, with 7 bases fitting TRBD1. CDR3 nucleotides: TGCGCCAGCAGCATGGGACAGTCCTACGAGCAGTACTTC. It specifies CASSMGQSYEQYF.